This T cell receptor (beta chain) came from a study of T cells in Graves' hyperthyroidism and ophthalmopathy. Whole-study results and caveats: Most thyroid clonotypes with frequency above 0.001 were detected in blood.

The V gene end was trimmed by 7 bases and the J gene end by 1 base; junction bases not matched to a gene: 4. This CDR3 is built from 14 residues. Germline CDR1 is SEHNR and CDR2 is FQNEAQ (reference sequence). Authors of the study amplified TCR beta CDR3 regions from RNA transcripts. An initial round of RT-PCR targeting the TCR CDR3 relied on the HTBI primer set. MiXCR was run by TCRdb on the multiplex PCR reads, yielding one entry per CDR3 protein. The sample holds under 400,000 distinct CDR3 sequences; roughly 18% are singletons and the top ten take around 47%. Approximately 9.3 ml of fresh peripheral blood supplied the PBMCs. This clonotype was counted between two and nine times. The target antigen is unknown.

The source material was blood. This receptor was identified in a woman between 45 and 60 years old with Graves' hyperthyroidism. The rearrangement joins TRBV7-9 to TRBJ2-5; 9 positions agree with TRBD2. CDR3 sequence reads: CASTKREAQETQYF. The CDR3 coding sequence is TGTGCCAGCACCAAGCGGGAGGCCCAAGAGACCCAGTACTTC.